The 27 T cell receptor beta chains below all came from one sample that was sequenced in a study of blood T cells in healthy people across ages. A sample-barcoded 5' primer and a J-beta primer mix were used in a second PCR of roughly 6 to 11 cycles. TCRdb reanalysed the 5' RACE reads using MiXCR and keeps one entry per CDR3 protein. The sample has 750,000 to 950,000 distinct CDR3 sequences; about 29% are singletons. The same data also went into a second study, on T cells of mothers and their children.

The sample comprised blood. The receptors derive from a woman aged 40 to 55 in good health.

Many counts were recorded for this clonotype. This chain connects TRBV4-1 to TRBJ2-5, with 13 bases aligning to TRBD2. The CDR3 consists of 17 residues. Unmatched junction bases numbered 10, after V lost 5 bases and J lost 4 bases. Germline assignment: CDR1 MGHRA and CDR2 YSYEKL. For the CDR3, the DNA is TGCGCCAGCAGCTGGACGGGACTAGCGGGGTTAATAGAGACCCAGTACTTC. Translating gives CASSWTGLAGLIETQYF.

The chain has TRBV4-3 and TRBJ2-6, with a weak D call TRBD2 (6 bases). CDR1 is LGHNA and CDR2 is YSLEER in the germline V gene. Between the trimmed V and J ends, which lost 0 bases and 2 bases, there was a span of 8 bases. The CDR3 extends over 16 amino acids. CDR3 protein: CASSQEGGTGANVLTF. The CDR3, as DNA: TGCGCCAGCAGCCAAGAGGGGGGAACTGGGGCCAACGTCCTGACTTTC.

This clonotype was recorded a few times. The chain employs TRBV3-1 and TRBJ2-5; D might be TRBD2 (5 bases). The germline gives CDR1 LGHDT, CDR2 YNNKEL (reference sequence). Deletions cut 0 bases from V and 3 bases from J, with 11 bases between. The CDR3 spans 15 residues. CDR3 nucleotides: TGTGCCAGCAGCCAAGACCCGACTAACAAAGAGACCCAGTACTTC. This codes for CASSQDPTNKETQYF.

This clonotype has more than one count but fewer than ten. J is TRBJ2-5 and V is TRBV6-4, with D maybe TRBD2 (5 bases). Germline V gives CDR1 MRHNA, CDR2 SNTAGT. V shed 5 bases and J shed 11 bases, with 21 bases lying between them. CDR3 length equals 14 residues. CDR3 amino acids: CASSPSPDYNEQYF. The CDR3 DNA is TGTGCCAGCAGTCCAAGCCCAGACTACAATGAGCAGTACTTC.

A word on this clonotype: The junction departs from germline at one end; a sequencing error may be responsible. V is TRBV27 and J is TRBJ1-2; D is ambiguous. Germline CDR1 is MNHEY and CDR2 is SMNVEV (reference sequence). The length of the CDR3 is 16 residues. CDR3 bases: TGTGCCAGCAGTTTATGGCCGCATGGGGAAAACTATGGCCACACCTTC. Translation gives CASSLWPHGENYGHTF.

This clonotype was detected a few times. The V call is TRBV20-1, the J call TRBJ2-1; 10 bases match TRBD2. Germline-derived CDR1 and CDR2 are DFQATT and SNEGSKA (reference sequence). CDR3 length: 16 amino acids. J lost 0 bases, V lost 4 bases, and 6 bases had no gene match. The CDR3 nucleotides are TGCAGTGCTATATGGACTAGCGGAAGCTCCTACAATGAGCAGTTCTTC. Translation gives CSAIWTSGSSYNEQFF.

J is TRBJ2-1 and V is TRBV5-1; D is unresolved. Trimming removed 3 bases at V and 3 bases at J, with 7 bases between. The CDR3 is 13 residues long. The germline gives CDR1 SGHRS, CDR2 YFSETQ. In DNA, the CDR3 is TGCGCCAGCAGCTCGGACGTCTACAATGAGCAGTTCTTC. Protein product: CASSSDVYNEQFF.

This chain joins TRBV7-9 and TRBJ2-1; 10 positions match TRBD2. The J call may be incorrect, as the DNA end agrees better with TRBJ2-7. The CDR3 consists of 16 residues. CDR1 is SEHNR and CDR2 is FQNEAQ in the germline V gene (reference sequence). In DNA, the CDR3 is TGTGCCAGCAGCCAAGGGAGCGGGGGGGCCTACAATGAGCAGTACTTC. Its translation: CASSQGSGGAYNEQYF.

This clonotype was detected many times. V gene TRBV7-2 combines with J gene TRBJ2-6; TRBD1 is a possible D gene (5 bases). V lost 0 bases, J lost 8 bases, and 11 bases lay in between. CDR1 and CDR2 from the germline V gene are SGHTA and FQGNSA. The CDR3 length is 15 residues. The CDR3 sequence is CASSLAGLDTNVLTF. Written as DNA, the CDR3 is TGTGCCAGCAGCTTAGCGGGTCTGGACACCAACGTCCTGACTTTC.

J is TRBJ2-1 and V is TRBV7-3; tentatively, D is TRBD1 (6 bases). Germline CDR1 reads SGHTA; CDR2 reads FQGTGA. V lost 3 bases to trimming and J lost 3 bases, with 12 bases between them. This CDR3 comprises 15 residues. CDR3 protein: CASSLEQGYYNEQFF. The DNA of the CDR3 is TGTGCCAGCAGCTTGGAACAGGGATACTACAATGAGCAGTTCTTC.

Many counts were recorded for this clonotype. This chain links TRBV7-2 with TRBJ1-1; D call uncertain. Trimming took 2 bases from V and 1 from J, leaving 5 bases between them. This CDR3 region has 13 residues. Germline assignment: CDR1 SGHTA and CDR2 FQGNSA. CDR3 DNA sequence: TGTGCCAGCAGCTTATTTGAGAACACTGAAGCTTTCTTT. Its translation is CASSLFENTEAFF.

The genes are TRBV20-1 and TRBJ2-3; 9 nucleotides align to TRBD2. J lost 1 base, V lost 2 bases, and 7 bases had no gene match. There are 16 residues in the CDR3. Germline V CDR1 and CDR2: DFQATT, SNEGSKA (reference sequence). CDR3 in DNA: TGCAGTGCTAGAAGATTAGAGCGGGGGGGCACAGATACGCAGTATTTT. This translates into CSARRLERGGTDTQYF.

To note about this clonotype: Being one base from a much bigger clone, this may be a read error. V usage is TRBV7-2 and J usage is TRBJ2-4; tentative D call: TRBD2 (5 bases). Germline lookup yields CDR1 SGHTA and CDR2 FQGNSA. This CDR3 comprises 15 residues. The CDR3 DNA reads TGTGCCAGCAACTTAGTCGGCTTAGCCGGGGACATTCAGTACTTC. Its protein is CASNLVGLAGDIQYF.

The sample holds one count of this clonotype. Since a much larger clone is just one base distant, this may be a read error. This rearrangement joins TRBV6-5 to TRBJ2-7; D is possibly TRBD1 (7 bases). Trimming removed 6 bases at V and 7 bases at J, with 22 bases between. Germline V gene data show CDR1 as MNHEY and CDR2 as SVGAGI. This CDR3 region has 15 residues. DNA for the CDR3: TGTGCCAGCAGAAGGGGCCAGGGGGGCTACAATGAGCAGTACTTC. Amino acids: CASRRGQGGYNEQYF.

This rearrangement joins TRBV3-1 to TRBJ2-5, with 15 bases lining up with TRBD2. Trimming cost V 4 bases and J 5 bases; bases outside gene matches: 5. In germline, CDR1 is LGHDT, CDR2 YNNKEL (reference sequence). The CDR3 loop spans 16 amino acids. Written as DNA, the CDR3 is TGTGCCAGCAGCCGAGGACTAGCGGGGGGGGCGGAGACCCAGTACTTC. Protein product: CASSRGLAGGAETQYF.

The chain uses TRBV30 and TRBJ2-1; D gene uncertain. This CDR3 contains 12 residues. Trimming removed 1 base from V and 5 bases from J, with 6 bases in between. Per the germline V gene, CDR1 is GTSNPN and CDR2 is SVGIG (reference sequence). The CDR3 bases are TGTGCCTGGAGTGGGCCGAACAATGAGCAGTTCTTC. This translates into CAWSGPNNEQFF.

The table lists this clonotype with many counts. The V and J genes are TRBV20-1 and TRBJ2-1; 14 bases line up with TRBD2. The CDR3 loop spans 17 amino acids. Germline V gene sequence: CDR1 DFQATT, CDR2 SNEGSKA (reference sequence). The V and J ends lost 5 bases and 6 bases, in that order; junction bases with no gene match: 12. CDR3: CSAEDKTGLAGGNEQFF. For the CDR3, the DNA is TGCAGTGCTGAGGATAAGACAGGACTAGCGGGGGGCAATGAGCAGTTCTTC.

This clonotype has at least ten counts. J is TRBJ1-4 and V is TRBV5-1; D may be TRBD1 (5 bases). Trimming removed 6 bases at V and 0 bases at J, with 12 bases between. From germline, CDR1 is SGHRS and CDR2 YFSETQ. The CDR3 loop spans 15 amino acids. CDR3 bases: TGCGCCAGCACTGGGGGGGACGCAACTAATGAAAAACTGTTTTTT. Its protein is CASTGGDATNEKLFF.

The CDR3 nucleotides read TGTGCCACCACTGGGGGGCTTGTCACCGGGGAGCTGTTTTTT. Translation: CATTGGLVTGELFF. V gene TRBV15 combines with J gene TRBJ2-2; the D gene could be TRBD1 or TRBD2 (6 bases each). Germline-derived CDR1 and CDR2 are LNHNV and YYDKDF (reference sequence). The CDR3 loop spans 14 amino acids. Trimming removed 7 bases at V and 4 bases at J, with 13 bases between.

The rearrangement joins TRBV27 to TRBJ1-5, with a tentative D call TRBD1 (5 bases). V shed 6 bases and J shed 1 base, with 28 bases lying between them. Looked up from germline, CDR1 is MNHEY and CDR2 is SMNVEV (reference sequence). The CDR3 spans 20 residues. The CDR3 region is CASREIAGRKAGTSNQPQHF. For the CDR3, the DNA is TGTGCCAGCAGAGAAATCGCTGGGCGGAAAGCAGGGACGAGCAATCAGCCCCAGCATTTT.

This chain connects TRBV6-2 or TRBV6-3 to TRBJ2-3; the D gene is possibly TRBD1 (5 bases). This CDR3 has 18 residues. From germline, CDR1 is MNHEY and CDR2 SVGEGT. V shed 3 bases and J shed 1 base, with 20 bases lying between them. The DNA of the CDR3 is TGTGCCAGCAGTTATACAGGAAAGGGCCCTTCTGGCACAGATACGCAGTATTTT. Protein product: CASSYTGKGPSGTDTQYF.

This clonotype showed up many times. The chain links TRBV7-9 to TRBJ2-7, with a possible D match to TRBD2 (5 bases). This CDR3 is 17 amino acids long. V shed 4 bases and J shed 3 bases, with 22 bases lying between them. Germline V gives CDR1 SEHNR, CDR2 FQNEAQ (reference sequence). The CDR3 sequence is CASSSPINRRGNYEQYF. DNA of the CDR3: TGTGCCAGCAGCTCGCCCATCAATCGGAGAGGGAACTACGAGCAGTACTTC.

Only a few counts were recorded for this clonotype. The rearrangement uses TRBV5-1 and TRBJ2-1, with unresolved D. V was trimmed by 2 bases and J by 6 bases, leaving 12 bases between them. CDR3 length equals 14 residues. Germline CDR1 is SGHRS and CDR2 is YFSETQ. CDR3 residues: CASSLRTDPNEQFF. CDR3 bases: TGCGCCAGCAGCTTACGGACCGATCCCAATGAGCAGTTCTTC.

The genes are TRBV2 and TRBJ2-7; D may be TRBD2 (5 bases). This CDR3 is 13 amino acids long. Germline values: CDR1 SNHLY, CDR2 FYNNEI. Trimming stripped 4 bases from V and 3 bases from J, with 10 bases between. This CDR3 is CASSVGMGYEQYF. For the CDR3, the DNA is TGTGCCAGCAGTGTCGGGATGGGCTACGAGCAGTACTTC.

This chain links TRBV14 with TRBJ2-7, with D possibly being TRBD1 (5 bases). Trimming pared 1 base from V and 4 bases from J, leaving 8 bases between. This CDR3 comprises 13 residues. In germline, CDR1 is SGHDN, CDR2 FVKESK. The CDR3 DNA sequence: TGTGCCAGCAGCCAAGCGGACATATACGAGCAGTACTTC. It encodes CASSQADIYEQYF.

This chain links TRBV6-5 with TRBJ1-4; D not certain. V shed 8 bases and J shed 3 bases, with 10 bases lying between them. The CDR3 runs to 13 residues. From germline, CDR1 is MNHEY and CDR2 SVGAGI. The CDR3 bases are TGTGCCAGCGGAACACGGTCTAATGAAAAACTGTTTTTT. Protein sequence: CASGTRSNEKLFF.

The chain uses TRBV20-1 and TRBJ2-7; a weak D match, TRBD1 (6 bases). The CDR3 length is 12 residues. V was cut by 6 bases and J by 2 bases, with 11 bases left in between. Germline-derived CDR1 and CDR2 are DFQATT and SNEGSKA (reference sequence). This chain's CDR3 is CSAHWGPYEQYF. CDR3 DNA sequence: TGCAGTGCCCATTGGGGGCCCTACGAGCAGTACTTC.